Included here is one TCR beta chain sequence, with context. This entry comes from a study of CD8 T cells in Susac syndrome. Germline CDR1 is KGHSH and CDR2 is LQKENI. The V segment lost 3 bases and the J segment 8 bases; nucleotides outside the gene matches: 4. CDR3 length equals 13 residues. Random hexamers were used to reverse transcribe the RNA input (roughly 0.5 to 1 ug). TCRdb re-called the immunoSEQ multiplex PCR reads with MiXCR, one entry per CDR3 protein. The sample lists 200,000 to 250,000 distinct CDR3 sequences; roughly 92% were seen once. The sequenced material came from CD8+ T cells from PBMCs. The rearrangement links TRBV18 to TRBJ1-3; 7 positions agree with TRBD1. This TCR was recovered from a human donor with multiple sclerosis. In DNA form, the CDR3 reads TGTGCCAGCTCACCCCGGGACAGCGACACCATATATTTT. Protein product: CASSPRDSDTIYF.